One sample yielded the 3 T cell receptor beta chains listed below, sequenced in a study of T cell changes during pregnancy in multiple sclerosis. TCRdb keeps only in-frame clones here, not all; method: immunoSEQ multiplex PCR. The sample shows some 27,000 clones, about 93% of them seen only once. The sequences come from CD4+ T cells from peripheral blood mononuclear cells, collected after pregnancy. Receptor source: a female donor with multiple sclerosis, enrolled in a pregnancy study.

The chain links TRBV7-2 to TRBJ1-2; D is unresolved. Germline V CDR1 and CDR2: SGHTA, FQGNSA. The CDR3 loop spans 15 amino acids. Trimming took off 5 bases at V and 4 bases at J, with 17 bases between the two ends. The CDR3 sequence: CASSLSAGDPYGYTF. CDR3 in DNA: TGTGCCAGCAGCCTCTCGGCGGGCGATCCCTATGGCTACACCTTC.

This chain uses TRBV6-1 with TRBJ1-3; no clear D. V lost 2 bases and J lost 4, with 9 bases in between. The CDR3 consists of 14 residues. In germline, CDR1 is MNHNS, CDR2 SASEGT. CDR3 nucleotide sequence: TGTGCCAGCAGTGAATTACCGGGAGGAAACACCATATATTTT. Translated: CASSELPGGNTIYF.

The V gene is TRBV7-3, the J gene TRBJ2-2, with D unclear. V lost 6 bases and J 0 bases, leaving 8 bases between the germline ends. Germline CDR1 and CDR2: SGHTA and FQGTGA. The CDR3 contains 14 residues. CDR3 nucleotide sequence: TGTGCCAGCAGAGTCGGAGCGAACACCGGGGAGCTGTTTTTT. Protein product: CASRVGANTGELFF.